Below, 5 T cell receptor beta chains from the same sample are listed, as sequenced in a study of T cell responses to AZD1222 COVID-19 vaccine. Profiling relied on immunoSEQ multiplex PCR, and the TCRdb table lists in-frame clones only, not all of them. The sample consists of about 40,000 clones, roughly 84% of them appearing once. This specimen consisted of peripheral blood, obtained 28 days after the second AZD1222 dose. These TCRs come from an adult who received the AZD1222 COVID-19 vaccine.

The V gene is TRBV29-1, the J gene TRBJ1-5, with no clear D. Trimming removed 6 bases from V and 9 bases from J, with 18 bases in between. The germline gives CDR1 SQVTM, CDR2 ANQGSEA. This CDR3 spans 13 amino acids. CDR3 sequence (DNA): TGCAGCGTGGAACCCCCGGCCGGAGGGCCCCAGCATTTT. Translated: CSVEPPAGGPQHF.

The CDR3 sequence is CASSLNRADTQYF. Here the CDR3 DNA reads TGTGCCAGCTCACTAAACAGGGCAGATACGCAGTATTTT. V is TRBV18 and J is TRBJ2-3; TRBD1 might be the D (6 bases). Germline assignment: CDR1 KGHSH and CDR2 LQKENI. V shed 4 bases and J shed 4 bases, with 9 bases lying between them. This CDR3 comprises 13 residues. The variable domain in full, completed from reference TRBV18 and TRBJ2-3, reads NAGVMQNPRHLVRRRGQEARLRCSPMKGHSHVYWYRQLPEEGLKFMVYLQKENIIDESGMPKERFSAEFPKEGPSILRIQQVVRGDSAAYFCASSLNRADTQYFGPGTRLTVL.

This chain links TRBV5-4 with TRBJ1-6, with 7 bases that match TRBD1. Per germline, CDR1 SGHNT and CDR2 YYREEE (reference sequence). The CDR3 totals 15 residues. The junction had 7 bases not matched to a gene; V was cut back by 1 base and J by 9 bases. Written as DNA, the CDR3 is TGTGCCAGCAGCTTGCTACAGGGGATGGGTTCACCCCTCCACTTT. It yields the protein CASSLLQGMGSPLHF.

This clone was seen once. The V call is TRBV29-1, the J call TRBJ2-7; 10 nucleotides agree with TRBD1. J was trimmed by 5 bases and V by 4 bases; bases with no gene match: 8. CDR3 length equals 14 residues. The germline V gene has CDR1 SQVTM and CDR2 ANQGSEA. This CDR3 is CSVAGTGVFDEQYF. The CDR3 DNA sequence: TGCAGCGTTGCTGGGACAGGGGTATTCGACGAGCAGTACTTC.

This sequence joins TRBV28 and TRBJ2-7, with D possibly matching TRBD1 (5 bases). Trimming left V 2 bases short and J 5 bases short, with 13 bases between. CDR3 length: 14 residues. Per the germline V gene, CDR1 is MDHEN and CDR2 is SYDVKM. The CDR3 coding sequence is TGTGCCAGCAGTTTAGACAGTGGAGTCCACGAGCAGTACTTC. Its translation is CASSLDSGVHEQYF.